The 8 T cell receptor beta chains below were found in one sample sequenced in a study of T cells after yellow fever vaccination. Each CDR3 protein is one row after TCRdb ran MiXCR on the 5' RACE reads. The repertoire holds around 160,000 distinct CDR3 sequences, with 6.5% to 8.5% as singletons. The sample in question was CD4+ T cells sorted from PBMCs, obtained less than 6 days after the first yellow fever vaccination. These receptors all come from a young man who received the YFV17D yellow fever vaccine.

The V gene is TRBV4-3, the J gene TRBJ1-1, with D maybe TRBD1 (5 bases). Germline assignment: CDR1 LGHNA and CDR2 YSLEER. The CDR3 spans 17 residues. V shed 0 bases and J shed 1 base, with 15 bases lying between them. CDR3 sequence: CASSQDRGRAGNTEAFF. The CDR3 bases are TGCGCCAGCAGCCAAGATAGGGGCAGGGCTGGGAACACTGAAGCTTTCTTT.

The rearrangement uses TRBV18 and TRBJ1-5, with TRBD1 matching 9 bases. The junction had 6 bases not matched to a gene; V was cut back by 6 bases and J by 3 bases. This CDR3 is built from 15 residues. Germline V gene data show CDR1 as KGHSH and CDR2 as LQKENI. The CDR3 is CASSPGTGNNQPQHF. CDR3 bases: TGTGCCAGCTCCCCCGGGACAGGGAACAATCAGCCCCAGCATTTT.

A note on this clonotype: The junction and the germline gene differ at one end; a read error may be behind it. This chain joins TRBV4-3 and TRBJ2-2; tentative D call: TRBD2 (5 bases). This CDR3 region has 16 residues. Per germline, CDR1 LGHNA and CDR2 YSLEER. CDR3 loop: CASSQVPGSGTGDLFF. The CDR3 DNA is TGCGCCAGCAGCCAAGTCCCGGGGAGCGGCACCGGGGATCTGTTTTTT.

This clonotype was detected a few times. Since a much larger clone is just one base distant, this may be a read error. This chain joins TRBV4-2 and TRBJ2-3; D remains ambiguous. V shed 4 bases and J shed 6 bases, with 8 bases lying between them. The CDR3 extends over 12 amino acids. Germline CDR1 reads LGHNA; CDR2 reads YNFKEQ. CDR3 sequence reads: CASSPDRDTQYF. DNA of the CDR3: TGTGCCAGCAGCCCAGATCGGGATACGCAGTATTTT.

The sample holds many counts of this clonotype. The rearrangement uses TRBV5-1 and TRBJ2-3; TRBD1 might be the D (8 bases). Per germline, CDR1 SGHRS and CDR2 YFSETQ. The V gene lost 4 bases and the J gene lost 4 bases, with 19 bases spanning the gap. CDR3 length: 16 amino acids. DNA for the CDR3: TGCGCCAGCAGCCGGGGGGCAGGGGGCGCCCCAGATACGCAGTATTTT. It encodes CASSRGAGGAPDTQYF.

The chain uses TRBV7-2 and TRBJ2-3; the D gene is possibly TRBD1 (5 bases). The germline V gene has CDR1 SGHTA and CDR2 FQGNSA. CDR3 length equals 14 residues. The germline V and J ends were trimmed by 2 bases and 3 bases, with 9 bases remaining between them. In DNA form, the CDR3 reads TGTGCCAGCAGCTTACGCAGGGAAACAGATACGCAGTATTTT. Its protein is CASSLRRETDTQYF. The entire variable domain, with the rest obtained from reference TRBV7-2 and TRBJ2-3, is as follows: GAGVSQSPSNKVTEKGKDVELRCDPISGHTALYWYRQSLGQGLEFLIYFQGNSAPDKSGLPSDRFSAERTGGSVSTLTIQRTQQEDSAVYLCASSLRRETDTQYFGPGTRLTVL.

As DNA, the CDR3 is TGTGCCAGCAACCCAACTAGCGGGGGGCAACAAGAGACCCAGTACTTC. Translation: CASNPTSGGQQETQYF. The V and J genes are TRBV7-2 and TRBJ2-5, with 12 bases lining up with TRBD2. The germline CDR1 and CDR2 sequences are SGHTA and FQGNSA. The CDR3 totals 16 residues. Trimming cost V 7 bases and J 2 bases; bases outside gene matches: 8.

This clonotype was found many times. This chain connects TRBV29-1 to TRBJ2-1, with 10 bases matching TRBD2. With V trimmed by 8 bases and J by 4 bases, 8 bases remained unmatched. The CDR3 loop spans 14 amino acids. CDR1 and CDR2 (germline): SQVTM, ANQGSEA. Written as DNA, the CDR3 is TGCAGCAACCAGCGGGGGGGCGTGTACAATGAGCAGTTCTTC. Its protein is CSNQRGGVYNEQFF.